This TCR beta chain stems from a study of blood T cell repertoires in COVID-19. TCRdb's table, derived via immunoSEQ multiplex PCR, lists solely in-frame clones and lacks some. The repertoire holds around 250,000 clones, almost 85% seen once, with about 9.1% in the top ten. The germline CDR1 and CDR2 sequences are SNHLY and FYNNEI. The CDR3 runs 14 residues. Trimming took 5 bases from V and 7 from J; bases not matched to a gene: 5. This clonotype originated in a woman aged 50 to 65 with acute COVID-19. The chain employs TRBV2 and TRBJ2-7; 13 bases match TRBD2. Material: PBMCs or T cells enriched from blood (not recorded which). The CDR3 spells CASSPGLAGVEQYF. CDR3 sequence (DNA): TGTGCCAGCAGTCCTGGACTAGCGGGGGTTGAGCAGTACTTC.